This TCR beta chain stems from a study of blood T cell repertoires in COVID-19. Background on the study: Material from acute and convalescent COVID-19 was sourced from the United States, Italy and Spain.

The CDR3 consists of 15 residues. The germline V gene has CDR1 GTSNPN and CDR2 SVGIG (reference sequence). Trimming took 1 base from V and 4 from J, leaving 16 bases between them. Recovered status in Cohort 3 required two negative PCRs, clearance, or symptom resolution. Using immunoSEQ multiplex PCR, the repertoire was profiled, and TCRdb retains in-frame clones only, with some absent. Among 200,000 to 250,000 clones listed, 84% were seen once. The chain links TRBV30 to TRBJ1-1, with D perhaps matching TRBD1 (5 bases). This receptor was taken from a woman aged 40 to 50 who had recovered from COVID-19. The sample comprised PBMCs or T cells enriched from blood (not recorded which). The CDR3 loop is CAWSGRLVRGTEAFF. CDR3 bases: TGTGCCTGGAGTGGCCGTCTGGTAAGGGGCACTGAAGCTTTCTTT.